One and the same sample provided the 14 T cell receptor beta chains below, sequenced in a study of blood T cell dynamics during melanoma immunotherapy. Time point noted: week 3, after first cycle of checkpoint inhibitor. Profiled with immunoSEQ multiplex PCR; TCRdb holds only in-frame clones, not every one. The table has 10,000 to 15,000 clones, roughly 89% seen once. This specimen consisted of effector memory CD8+ T cells from blood, obtained from a patient treated with checkpoint blockade. These receptors came from a human donor with melanoma.

Here the CDR3 DNA reads TGTGCCAGCAGCTACCGGAGTGGTGAGCAGTTCTTC. It translates to CASSYRSGEQFF. The rearrangement uses TRBV5-8 and TRBJ2-1; D remains ambiguous. Deletions cut 3 bases from V and 9 bases from J, with 10 bases between. Germline V gene lookup returns CDR1 SGHTS and CDR2 YDEGEE. The CDR3 is 12 amino acids.

This chain joins TRBV30 and TRBJ1-4, with D unresolved. Germline V gene lookup returns CDR1 GTSNPN and CDR2 SVGIG (reference sequence). V lost 1 base and J lost 8, with 14 bases in between. The CDR3 contains 14 residues. The CDR3 nucleotides read TGTGCCTGGAGTGGGCCCCTCGGGGTGGAAAAACTGTTTTTT. It yields the protein CAWSGPLGVEKLFF.

CDR3 coding DNA: TGTGCCAGTAGTATAGATATTTATGAGACTAGCGGGAGAGATGAGCAGTTCTTC. As protein: CASSIDIYETSGRDEQFF. V and J are TRBV19 and TRBJ2-1; 12 nucleotides line up with TRBD2. Trimming removed 0 bases from V and 8 bases from J; junction bases left unmatched: 11. The germline gives CDR1 LNHDA, CDR2 SQIVND (reference sequence). The CDR3 totals 18 residues.

The chain carries TRBV7-9 and TRBJ1-2; D might be TRBD1 (5 bases). The CDR3 has 13 amino acids. The V end lost 1 base, the J end lost 6 bases, and 9 bases lay between the germline ends. Germline V gene lookup returns CDR1 SEHNR and CDR2 FQNEAQ (reference sequence). The CDR3 DNA reads TGTGCCAGCAGCTTAGGAATAGGGGATGGCTACACCTTC. Protein: CASSLGIGDGYTF.

This clone has a single count. The chain joins TRBV5-6 to TRBJ2-7; D perhaps matches TRBD2 (5 bases). Germline V gene lookup returns CDR1 SGHDT and CDR2 YYEEEE. Between the trimmed V and J ends, which lost 4 bases and 3 bases, there was a span of 14 bases. CDR3 length equals 14 residues. This CDR3 is CASSDGIRGYEQYF. As DNA, the CDR3 is TGTGCCAGCAGCGACGGGATCCGGGGCTACGAGCAGTACTTC.

The rearrangement uses TRBV6-5 and TRBJ2-5; D is unresolved. The CDR3 loop spans 11 amino acids. Looked up from germline, CDR1 is MNHEY and CDR2 is SVGAGI. Trimming removed 2 bases at V and 4 bases at J, with 2 bases between. CDR3 nucleotide sequence: TGTGCCAGCAGTTACCGAGAGACCCAGTACTTC. Encoded protein: CASSYRETQYF.

The chain links TRBV27 to TRBJ2-1; D may be TRBD1 or TRBD2 (5 bases each). CDR3 length equals 14 residues. Deletions cut 6 bases from V and 4 bases from J, with 13 bases between. Germline V gene sequence: CDR1 MNHEY, CDR2 SMNVEV (reference sequence). The CDR3 DNA reads TGTGCCAGCAGCCAAAGGGGACGATACAATGAGCAGTTCTTC. Residues: CASSQRGRYNEQFF.

This clone was observed once. Compared with germline, one end of the junction differs, possibly owing to a read error. The chain is built from TRBV6-6 and TRBJ2-7, with TRBD1 matching 9 bases. The CDR3 runs 14 residues. Germline V CDR1 and CDR2: MNHNY, SVGAGI (reference sequence). The CDR3 DNA follows: TGTGCCAGCACTTACCGGGACAGGGCCTACGAGCAGTACTTC. Translated: CASTYRDRAYEQYF.

The DNA of the CDR3 is TGTGCCAGCAGCCAAGAGGTGGCGGGCTCTTCTTACTACGAGCAGTACTTC. Protein product: CASSQEVAGSSYYEQYF. This sequence joins TRBV4-2 and TRBJ2-7; a possible D gene is TRBD2 (5 bases). The CDR3 sequence is 17 residues long. Trimming took off 0 bases at V and 3 bases at J, with 18 bases between the two ends. Germline loops: CDR1 LGHNA, CDR2 YNFKEQ.

The genes are TRBV7-6 and TRBJ2-2; 9 bases align to TRBD2. Germline CDR1 reads SGHVS; CDR2 reads FNYEAQ. Germline trimming cut 5 bases from V and 1 base from J; bases unmatched to any gene: 17. The CDR3 loop spans 20 amino acids. The CDR3 bases are TGTGCCAGCAGCCCCGGCCGGACTAGCGCCTTTCGGGGGAACACCGGGGAGCTGTTTTTT. As protein: CASSPGRTSAFRGNTGELFF.

The chain combines TRBV6-6 with TRBJ2-1; no clear D. Between the trimmed V and J ends, which lost 4 bases and 9 bases, there was a span of 7 bases. The CDR3 is 11 amino acids. In germline, CDR1 is MNHNY, CDR2 SVGAGI (reference sequence). The CDR3 region has the DNA TGTGCCAGCAGTTTGGGTCTTGAGCAGTTCTTC. It codes for CASSLGLEQFF.

The rearrangement joins TRBV19 to TRBJ2-7, with TRBD1 as a possible D gene (6 bases). The length of the CDR3 is 14 residues. V lost 3 bases and J lost 2, with 11 bases in between. From germline, CDR1 is LNHDA and CDR2 SQIVND (reference sequence). The chain's CDR3 is CASSIGTPTYEQYF. CDR3 DNA: TGTGCCAGTAGTATCGGGACACCTACCTACGAGCAGTACTTC.

J is TRBJ2-6 and V is TRBV7-6; no clear D gene. Germline CDR1 SGHVS, CDR2 FNYEAQ. The CDR3 covers 16 residues. V gave up 5 bases and J gave up 0 bases, with 11 bases separating them. The CDR3 is CASSPWTGSGANVLTF. CDR3 bases: TGTGCCAGCAGCCCTTGGACGGGCTCTGGGGCCAACGTCCTGACTTTC.

V usage is TRBV4-3 and J usage is TRBJ1-5, with 12 positions matching TRBD1. J gave up 1 base and V 0 bases, and 7 bases lay outside the gene matches. This CDR3 contains 19 residues. Germline CDR1 LGHNA, CDR2 YSLEER. The CDR3 region has the DNA TGCGCCAGCAGCCAAGATTTCGGGACAGGGGGCCTCAGCAATCAGCCCCAGCATTTT. It translates to CASSQDFGTGGLSNQPQHF.